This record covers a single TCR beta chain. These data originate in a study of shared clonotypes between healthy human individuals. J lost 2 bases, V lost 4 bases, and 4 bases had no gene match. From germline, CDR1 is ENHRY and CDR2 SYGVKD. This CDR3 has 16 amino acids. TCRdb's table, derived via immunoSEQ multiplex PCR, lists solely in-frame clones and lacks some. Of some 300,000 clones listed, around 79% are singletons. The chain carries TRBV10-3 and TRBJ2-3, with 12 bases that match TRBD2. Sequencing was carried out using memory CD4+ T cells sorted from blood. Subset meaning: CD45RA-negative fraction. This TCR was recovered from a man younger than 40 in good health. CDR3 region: CAISGTSGAITDTQYF. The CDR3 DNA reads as TGTGCCATCAGTGGGACTAGCGGGGCGATCACAGATACGCAGTATTTT.